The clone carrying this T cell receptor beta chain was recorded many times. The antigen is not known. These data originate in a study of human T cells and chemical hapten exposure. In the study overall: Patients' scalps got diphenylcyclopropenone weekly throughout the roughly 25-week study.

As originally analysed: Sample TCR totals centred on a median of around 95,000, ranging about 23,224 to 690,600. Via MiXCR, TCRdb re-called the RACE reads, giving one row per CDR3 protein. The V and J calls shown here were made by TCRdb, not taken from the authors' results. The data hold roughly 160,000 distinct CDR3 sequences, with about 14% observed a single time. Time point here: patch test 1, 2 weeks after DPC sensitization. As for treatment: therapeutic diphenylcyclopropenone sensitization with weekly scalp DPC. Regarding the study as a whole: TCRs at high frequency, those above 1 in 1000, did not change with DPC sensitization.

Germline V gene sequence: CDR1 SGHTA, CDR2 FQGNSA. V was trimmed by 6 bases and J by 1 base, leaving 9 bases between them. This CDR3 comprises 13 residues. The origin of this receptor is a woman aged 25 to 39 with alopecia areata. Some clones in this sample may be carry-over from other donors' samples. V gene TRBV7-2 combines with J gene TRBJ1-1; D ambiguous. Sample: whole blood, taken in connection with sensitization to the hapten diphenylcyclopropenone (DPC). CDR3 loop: CASSQQTNTEAFF. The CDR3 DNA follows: TGTGCCAGCAGTCAACAGACGAACACTGAAGCTTTCTTT.